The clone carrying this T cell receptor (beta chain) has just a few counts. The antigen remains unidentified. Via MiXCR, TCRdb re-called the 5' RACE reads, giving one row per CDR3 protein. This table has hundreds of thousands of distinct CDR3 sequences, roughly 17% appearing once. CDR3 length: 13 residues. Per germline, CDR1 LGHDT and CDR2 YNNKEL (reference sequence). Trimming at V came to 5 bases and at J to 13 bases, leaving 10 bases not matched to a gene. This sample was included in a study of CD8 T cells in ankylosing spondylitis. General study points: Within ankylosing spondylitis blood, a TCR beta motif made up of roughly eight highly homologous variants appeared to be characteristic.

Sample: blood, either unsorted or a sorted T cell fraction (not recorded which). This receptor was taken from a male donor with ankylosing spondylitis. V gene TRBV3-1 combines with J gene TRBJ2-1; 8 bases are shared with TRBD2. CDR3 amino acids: CASSEMAGTSQFF. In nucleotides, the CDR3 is TGTGCCAGCAGCGAGATGGCCGGGACTAGTCAGTTCTTC.